Listed here are 12 T cell receptor beta chains from one sample, sequenced in a study of cytomegalovirus exposure and HLA in healthy donors. 13 Jbeta primers and 60 Vbeta primers were used for the PCR. Profiling relied on immunoSEQ multiplex PCR, and the TCRdb table lists in-frame clones only, not all of them. Its table lists roughly 70,000 clones. The sequenced sample consisted of PBMCs. All receptors come from a man aged 40-55 years in good health and CMV-seronegative.

This rearrangement joins TRBV10-3 to TRBJ1-1, with unresolved D. The CDR3 is 11 residues long. Per the germline V gene, CDR1 is ENHRY and CDR2 is SYGVKD. V shed 6 bases and J shed 3 bases, with 5 bases lying between them. Here the CDR3 DNA reads TGTGCCATCAGACAAGACACTGAAGCTTTCTTT. It encodes CAIRQDTEAFF.

This chain connects TRBV2 to TRBJ1-6; 8 nucleotides agree with TRBD1. J gave up 8 bases and V 3 bases, and 6 bases lay outside the gene matches. This CDR3 has 15 residues. Germline-derived CDR1 and CDR2 are SNHLY and FYNNEI. CDR3 amino acids: CASSEDRERDSPLHF. CDR3 DNA: TGTGCCAGCAGTGAGGACAGGGAGAGAGATTCACCCCTCCACTTT.

J is TRBJ2-2 and V is TRBV7-3; no definite D call. The CDR3 covers 15 residues. V was trimmed by 2 bases and J by 2 bases, leaving 9 bases between them. Per germline, CDR1 SGHTA and CDR2 FQGTGA. CDR3 bases: TGTGCCAGCAGCTTAGCTGGCCTTAACACCGGGGAGCTGTTTTTT. Translating it yields CASSLAGLNTGELFF.

The J gene is TRBJ1-1, the V gene TRBV28; no definite D call. The CDR3 totals 15 residues. V lost 4 bases and J lost 0, with 12 bases in between. Germline V gene data show CDR1 as MDHEN and CDR2 as SYDVKM. The DNA for the CDR3 is TGTGCCAGCAGTTATCGGGAGGGATTGAACACTGAAGCTTTCTTT. This sequence encodes CASSYREGLNTEAFF.

This chain uses TRBV5-1 with TRBJ1-2; the D is unclear. The CDR3 has 15 amino acids. Germline V gene sequence: CDR1 SGHRS, CDR2 YFSETQ. V was clipped by 2 bases and J by 4 bases, with 15 bases between them. The CDR3 spells CASSFSFEGIYGYTF. In DNA form, the CDR3 reads TGCGCCAGCAGCTTCAGCTTCGAGGGCATCTATGGCTACACCTTC. The variable domain in full, with the rest retrieved from reference TRBV5-1 and TRBJ1-2, is KAGVTQTPRYLIKTRGQQVTLSCSPISGHRSVSWYQQTPGQGLQFLFEYFSETQRNKGNFPGRFSGRQFSNSRSEMNVSTLELGDSALYLCASSFSFEGIYGYTFGSGTRLTVV.

The DNA of the CDR3 is TGTGCCAGCAGCGTGGGACAGGGGGTTAACTATGGCTACACCTTC. Its protein is CASSVGQGVNYGYTF. The rearrangement links TRBV9 to TRBJ1-2, with TRBD1 matching over 11 bases. Germline V gene data show CDR1 as SGDLS and CDR2 as YYNGEE. J gave up 1 base and V 2 bases, and 1 base lay outside the gene matches. CDR3 length: 15 amino acids.

The CDR3 here is CSVGDRESPNYGYTF. The CDR3 DNA reads as TGCAGCGTGGGGGACAGGGAATCCCCGAACTATGGCTACACCTTC. The V gene is TRBV29-1, the J gene TRBJ1-2; 9 bases match TRBD1. This CDR3 has 15 amino acids. With 6 bases clipped from V and 2 bases from J, the junction kept 10 bases outside the gene matches. Germline V gene sequence: CDR1 SQVTM, CDR2 ANQGSEA.

This chain links TRBV28 with TRBJ1-5; unclear D gene. This CDR3 region has 14 residues. Germline values: CDR1 MDHEN, CDR2 SYDVKM. Deletions cut 1 base from V and 4 bases from J, with 8 bases between. DNA of the CDR3: TGTGCCAGCAGTTTATATGGCATTAATCAGCCCCAGCATTTT. This sequence encodes CASSLYGINQPQHF.

The chain is built from TRBV7-8 and TRBJ1-1; 8 bases fit TRBD1. Germline V lookup: CDR1 SGHVS, CDR2 FQNEAQ. The CDR3 is 15 amino acids. The J segment lost 1 base and the V segment lost 5 bases, leaving 6 bases of the junction unmatched. The chain's CDR3 is CASSPAGTGNTEAFF. The CDR3 DNA reads TGTGCCAGCAGCCCCGCTGGGACAGGGAACACTGAAGCTTTCTTT.

The genes are TRBV6-5 and TRBJ2-7, with 7 bases that match TRBD1. CDR1 MNHEY and CDR2 SVGAGI come from the germline V gene. The CDR3 is 16 amino acids. V shed 2 bases, J shed 2 bases, and the junction held 9 bases outside the gene matches. The CDR3 coding sequence is TGTGCCAGCAGTTACCCCGAGACAGGGACGCCCTACGAGCAGTACTTC. It specifies CASSYPETGTPYEQYF.

The gene calls are TRBV29-1 and TRBJ1-1; D might be TRBD1 (6 bases). Looked up from germline, CDR1 is SQVTM and CDR2 is ANQGSEA. V was pared by 6 bases and J by 1 base, with 9 bases between. There are 12 residues in the CDR3. The CDR3 DNA follows: TGCAGCGTCTGGACAGCGAACACTGAAGCTTTCTTT. Amino acid sequence: CSVWTANTEAFF.

The gene calls are TRBV9 and TRBJ2-2; D perhaps matches TRBD1 (5 bases). Between the trimmed V and J ends, which lost 4 bases and 1 base, there was a span of 8 bases. Germline lookup yields CDR1 SGDLS and CDR2 YYNGEE. The CDR3 is 14 amino acids. CDR3 sequence reads: CASSTGQNTGELFF. Written as DNA, the CDR3 is TGTGCCAGCAGCACTGGACAGAACACCGGGGAGCTGTTTTTT.